This entry is about one TCR beta chain. This receptor's antigen is unknown. One end of the junction fails to match germline, which may point to a read error. Without any cell sorting, total RNA and DNA were co-extracted from approximately 20-30 mg of bulk tissue using the AllPrep DNA/RNA mini kit. Five patients with histopathologically diagnosed primary liver carcinoma underwent surgical resection in China between 2015 and March 2016. At the time of sampling, the patients had chronic HBV infection and had not received any treatment. Each tumor was sampled at five spatially separated regions: the superior, inferior, left-lateral and right-lateral poles and the tumor centre. Histological examination found more than 75% viable tumor cells in every tumor sample. Fresh tumor and adjacent tissue pieces were bisected, with one half stored in RNAlater at -80 degrees C and the other half sent for histology.

The data stem from a study of tumor-infiltrating lymphocytes in primary liver carcinoma (TCRdb year 2017). Regarding the study in general: Of the five patients, three men and two women aged 30 to 69 years, four had hepatocellular carcinoma and one had combined HCC and intrahepatic cholangiocarcinoma. Reproducibility between technical replicate repertoires was high, with correlation coefficients above 0.95 and mean shared-clone rates about 0.9. A total of some 35 specimens from 5 patients went through TCRbeta repertoire sequencing, namely 25 tumor regions, 5 adjacent noncancerous liver tissues and 5 peripheral blood samples. Each sample produced roughly 3.65 to 8 million productive TCRbeta reads, and read depth showed no significant difference between tissue types. Agilent mRNA microarray profiling was performed on the approximately 27 tumor region samples to relate TCRbeta repertoire diversity to the local molecular phenotype. The five patients had tumors of stage T1-T3 N0M0, with maximum diameters ranging from roughly 4.2 to 10 cm. TCRbeta repertoire sequencing, expression microarrays and whole-exome sequencing were combined in the study across five regions of each liver tumor, with adjacent normal tissue and blood also included.

The germline V gene supplies CDR1 SGHAT and CDR2 FQNNGV. The CDR3 runs 21 residues from the cysteine to the phenylalanine. The only DNA kept is the CDR3, 63 bases in frame from the first base. TCRbeta-specific cDNA was reverse-transcribed from approximately 460 ng total RNA using a constant-region primer and ProtoScript II reverse transcriptase. Construction of the TCRbeta libraries relied on three nested rounds of multiplex PCR, following a slightly modified ARM-PCR procedure. Each of the first two PCR rounds ran for around 11 cycles and used multiplex TRBV1-TRBV30 forward primers together with a Cbeta reverse primer. Sample barcodes and Illumina adapters were attached in a final 25-cycle PCR using Deep VentR polymerase. Before sequencing, amplicons between 200 and 500 bp were purified from gel using a QIAquick gel extraction kit. TCRbeta amplicons were sequenced on an Illumina HiSeq 2500 with 250-bp paired-end reads. The authors' analysis ran thus. Trimmomatic v0.33 was used to quality-trim the reads, and FLASH v1.2.11 was used to merge paired reads so that full CDR3 sequences could be recovered. V, D and J germline segments were assigned to the rearranged TCRbeta sequences using MiGEC v1.2.1b. VDJtools v1.0.0 computed clonotype statistics and Shannon-Wiener diversity indices. To reduce sampling bias, subsequent analyses other than the diversity analysis used only the 250 most abundant clonotypes in each sample. TCRdb trimmed the raw reads at Q25, called clones with MiXCR and kept productive beta chains. Every entry covers one CDR3 protein and lists the most common genes and DNA from its rows. The V and J calls here are based on TCRdb, not the publication. The sample table contains about 120,000 distinct CDR3 sequences; only one count was recorded for 50% to 65% of them. The ten largest account for approximately 9.9% of the sample.

Results and caveats for the whole study, not just this receptor: Compared with blood, tumors had a significantly larger share of the repertoire taken up by the top 250 clones (p = 0.039). Just about 8-25% of top clones turned up in all five regions of a tumor, which suggests spatial heterogeneity among tumor-infiltrating T cells. Because the samples were bulk and unsorted, CD4+ and CD8+ T cell repertoires could not be compared. Only five patients were included in the study, and the authors note that the findings should be validated in a larger study. Only the TCR beta chain was sequenced, which likely underestimates true repertoire diversity because unpaired alpha chains were not captured. Repertoire overlap was found to be higher between tumor regions (mean roughly 35%) than between tumor-adjacent (roughly 17%) or tumor-blood (14%) pairs, consistent with antigen-driven expansion.

Sequenced material: liver tumor tissue from sampling region 1. The cell subset or site label of this sample denotes: tumor region T1, superior pole. The rearrangement combines TRBV11-2 with TRBJ2-6; TRBD1 might be the D gene, on 7 matching bases. This TCR derives from an older woman with primary liver carcinoma and hepatitis B virus infection. Read as DNA, the sequence is TGTGCCTGCAGTCGAAGACGGGGGACAGAGGGATTCCCAGCGAGGGCCAACGTCCTGACTTTC. The resulting protein is CACSRRRGTEGFPARANVLTF.